What follows are 5 T cell receptor beta chains derived from one specimen sequenced in a study of graft-versus-host responses after intestinal transplantation (dated by TCRdb to the early 2020s). Dithiothreitol, EDTA incubations and collagenase D digestion were used to isolate intraepithelial and lamina propria lymphocytes from graft specimens. Library construction relied on the immunoSEQ multiplex PCR assay. Here the immuneACCESS table is served through TCRdb, limited to in-frame sequences with V and J called. Missing clones are a known gap in these copies; in checked studies unresolved V genes cover under half, and the rest lacks a known reason. Counted in this sample were approximately 37,000 clones; 75% to 90% of them appeared once. The ten largest clones represent roughly 18% of the sample. This specimen consisted of ileum tissue, obtained less than 210 days after intestinal transplant. These receptors were obtained from a human patient who received an intestinal transplant, so some T cells may come from the graft donor.

This clone was picked up a small number of times. The chain employs TRBV27 and TRBJ1-3; D is possibly TRBD1 (5 bases). CDR3 length: 12 amino acids. Trimming stripped 6 bases from V and 2 bases from J, with 5 bases between. Germline V gene lookup returns CDR1 MNHEY and CDR2 SMNVEV (reference sequence). The CDR3 DNA is TGTGCCAGCAGGGACACTGGAAACACCATATATTTT. Translation: CASRDTGNTIYF.

For the CDR3, the DNA is TGCGCCAGCAGCTTGGACAGCACAGATACGCAGTATTTT. It yields the protein CASSLDSTDTQYF. The chain couples TRBV5-1 to TRBJ2-3; D gene unclear. CDR3 length: 13 residues. Trimming pared 0 bases from V and 0 bases from J, leaving 2 bases between. Germline CDR1 and CDR2: SGHRS and YFSETQ. Drawing the rest from reference TRBV5-1 and TRBJ2-3, the complete variable domain is KAGVTQTPRYLIKTRGQQVTLSCSPISGHRSVSWYQQTPGQGLQFLFEYFSETQRNKGNFPGRFSGRQFSNSRSEMNVSTLELGDSALYLCASSLDSTDTQYFGPGTRLTVL.

This clone was detected once. This rearrangement joins TRBV7-9 to TRBJ1-1; D is possibly TRBD1 (6 bases). The CDR3 has 15 amino acids. The ends were cut back, 2 bases at V and 4 bases at J, with 14 bases in the middle. Per germline, CDR1 SEHNR and CDR2 FQNEAQ (reference sequence). In DNA form, the CDR3 reads TGTGCCAGCAGCTTATCGGGGGGCTTAGGCACTGAAGCTTTCTTT. Translation: CASSLSGGLGTEAFF.

V is TRBV7-9 and J is TRBJ1-2; 8 nucleotides agree with TRBD1. The CDR3 contains 16 residues. Per the germline V gene, CDR1 is SEHNR and CDR2 is FQNEAQ (reference sequence). V was pared by 5 bases and J by 5 bases, with 13 bases of the junction left unmatched. The CDR3 DNA sequence: TGTGCCAGCAGCCATAAGGACAGGGAGGCCATATATGGCTACACCTTC. It yields the protein CASSHKDREAIYGYTF.

The rearrangement links TRBV14 to TRBJ2-7, with 16 bases fitting TRBD2. Trimming cost V 2 bases and J 6 bases; bases outside gene matches: 4. The CDR3 contains 16 residues. CDR1 is SGHDN, CDR2 FVKESK, per germline. The DNA for the CDR3 is TGTGCCAGCAGCCAATGGGGGACTAGCGGGAGGGGCGAGCAGTACTTC. It specifies CASSQWGTSGRGEQYF. The entire variable domain, with the rest obtained from reference TRBV14 and TRBJ2-7, is as follows: EAGVTQFPSHSVIEKGQTVTLRCDPISGHDNLYWYRRVMGKEIKFLLHFVKESKQDESGMPNNRFLAERTGGTYSTLKVQPAELEDSGVYFCASSQWGTSGRGEQYFGPGTRLTVT.